Each of the 25 T cell receptor beta chains below was sequenced from the same sample in a study of cytomegalovirus exposure and HLA in healthy donors. With 60 Vbeta and 13 Jbeta primers, the PCR was carried out. Produced via immunoSEQ multiplex PCR; TCRdb's table is partial and in-frame only. The table has 150,000 to 200,000 clones, 75% to 80% seen once. The sample taken for sequencing was PBMCs. The receptor set was obtained from a woman in her forties or fifties in good health and CMV-seropositive.

The chain links TRBV7-9 to TRBJ2-2; 10 bases agree with TRBD1. This CDR3 has 18 residues. Unmatched junction bases numbered 14, after V lost 5 bases and J lost 5 bases. Germline CDR1 and CDR2: SEHNR and FQNEAQ (reference sequence). CDR3 protein: CASSARQGARFVTGELFF. CDR3 nucleotides: TGTGCCAGCAGCGCCAGACAGGGGGCGAGGTTCGTAACCGGGGAGCTGTTTTTT.

This rearrangement joins TRBV30 to TRBJ2-7; TRBD1 matches 8 bases. Germline loops: CDR1 GTSNPN, CDR2 SVGIG (reference sequence). This CDR3 spans 12 amino acids. The V gene end was trimmed by 7 bases and the J gene end by 2 bases; junction bases not matched to a gene: 4. CDR3 loop: CASGQETYEQYF. DNA for the CDR3: TGTGCCTCGGGACAGGAAACCTACGAGCAGTACTTC.

The chain combines TRBV5-1 with TRBJ2-2; weak D call: TRBD1 (6 bases). CDR1 SGHRS and CDR2 YFSETQ come from the germline V gene. The V end lost 3 bases, the J end lost 1 base, and 13 bases lay between the germline ends. The CDR3 loop spans 16 amino acids. The CDR3 reads CASSYPTGMNTGELFF. For the CDR3, the DNA is TGCGCCAGCAGCTACCCTACAGGGATGAACACCGGGGAGCTGTTTTTT. Full variable domain (missing parts from reference TRBV5-1 and TRBJ2-2): KAGVTQTPRYLIKTRGQQVTLSCSPISGHRSVSWYQQTPGQGLQFLFEYFSETQRNKGNFPGRFSGRQFSNSRSEMNVSTLELGDSALYLCASSYPTGMNTGELFFGEGSRLTVL.

The gene calls are TRBV5-1 and TRBJ2-1; no definite D call. Germline V lookup: CDR1 SGHRS, CDR2 YFSETQ. Trimming cost V 1 base and J 0 bases, with 8 bases left between them. The CDR3 covers 15 residues. This CDR3 reads CASSLSVSSYNEQFF. The CDR3 nucleotides read TGCGCCAGCAGCTTGAGTGTCAGCTCCTACAATGAGCAGTTCTTC.

J is TRBJ2-3 and V is TRBV29-1, with D hard to call. The CDR3 runs to 15 residues. Germline V CDR1 and CDR2: SQVTM, ANQGSEA. Deletions cut 3 bases from V and 2 bases from J, with 15 bases between. CDR3 nucleotides: TGCAGCGTTGATAGTAGGAGACCTGACACAGATACGCAGTATTTT. Translation: CSVDSRRPDTDTQYF.

The rearrangement joins TRBV27 to TRBJ1-2; D gene uncertain. CDR3 length: 12 amino acids. Germline V gives CDR1 MNHEY, CDR2 SMNVEV (reference sequence). V was clipped by 10 bases and J by 4 bases, with 13 bases between them. CDR3 nucleotide sequence: TGTGCCACCAAGGGAGCTTTCTATGGCTACACCTTC. Protein: CATKGAFYGYTF.

In nucleotides, the CDR3 is TGTGCCAGCAGGGGTCCGGGACAGCAAAGAGAGACCCAGTACTTC. Protein: CASRGPGQQRETQYF. The rearrangement joins TRBV2 to TRBJ2-5; TRBD1 matches at 7 bases. The CDR3 length is 15 residues. CDR1 and CDR2 (germline): SNHLY, FYNNEI. The junction had 11 bases not matched to a gene; V was cut back by 6 bases and J by 4 bases.

The count of this clone is one. The chain carries TRBV28 and TRBJ2-7; 9 bases are a match to TRBD1. Germline trimming cut 0 bases from V and 6 bases from J; bases unmatched to any gene: 9. From germline, CDR1 is MDHEN and CDR2 SYDVKM. This CDR3 contains 16 residues. The CDR3 loop is CASSLWSGTGLAEQYF. CDR3 bases: TGTGCCAGCAGTTTATGGTCGGGGACAGGGCTCGCCGAGCAGTACTTC.

The rearrangement links TRBV7-8 to TRBJ2-7; 9 bases are shared with TRBD1. This CDR3 contains 11 residues. Germline trimming cut 4 bases from V and 11 bases from J; bases unmatched to any gene: 3. The germline CDR1 and CDR2 sequences are SGHVS and FQNEAQ. In nucleotides, the CDR3 is TGTGCCAGCAGCTCAACAGGGGGCAAGTACTTC. It encodes CASSSTGGKYF.

The genes are TRBV30 and TRBJ1-6, with TRBD1 as a possible D gene (6 bases). The CDR3 loop spans 17 amino acids. Germline V gene data show CDR1 as GTSNPN and CDR2 as SVGIG (reference sequence). V was shortened by 8 bases and J by 7 bases, with 27 bases between the two germline ends. This CDR3 reads CARLWTAVRGANSPLHF. CDR3 DNA sequence: TGTGCCCGGCTATGGACAGCTGTTCGGGGGGCAAATTCACCCCTCCACTTT.

The chain has TRBV5-1 and TRBJ1-4; 8 bases are shared with TRBD1. Germline V gene sequence: CDR1 SGHRS, CDR2 YFSETQ. With V trimmed by 5 bases and J by 8 bases, 8 bases remained unmatched. The CDR3 sequence is 14 residues long. In DNA form, the CDR3 reads TGCGCCAGCAGTCAGACAGGGGTCGACGAAAAACTGTTTTTT. This sequence encodes CASSQTGVDEKLFF.

The rearrangement links TRBV5-4 to TRBJ2-5, with 9 positions matching TRBD2. Germline trimming cut 3 bases from V and 5 bases from J; bases unmatched to any gene: 11. Germline values: CDR1 SGHNT, CDR2 YYREEE (reference sequence). The CDR3 is made up of 16 amino acids. The CDR3 DNA is TGTGCCAGCAGCTCCCCAGAGGGCGGGAGGGCGGAGACCCAGTACTTC. This translates into CASSSPEGGRAETQYF. The full variable domain, completed using reference TRBV5-4 and TRBJ2-5, is ETGVTQSPTHLIKTRGQQVTLRCSSQSGHNTVSWYQQALGQGPQFIFQYYREEENGRGNFPPRFSGLQFPNYSSELNVNALELDDSALYLCASSSPEGGRAETQYFGPGTRLLVL.

This clone has just one count. This chain links TRBV5-1 with TRBJ2-7; the D gene is possibly TRBD2 (7 bases). V lost 2 bases to trimming and J lost 2 bases, with 11 bases between them. Germline CDR1 is SGHRS and CDR2 is YFSETQ. The CDR3 spans 14 residues. In DNA form, the CDR3 reads TGCGCCAGCAGCTTCCTAGGGGGGGCCTACGAGCAGTACTTC. It translates to CASSFLGGAYEQYF.

The V and J genes are TRBV23-1 and TRBJ2-7, with no clear D. TRBV23-1 is known as an ORF, though its function is uncertain. There are 15 residues in the CDR3. V lost 3 bases to trimming and J lost 4 bases, with 16 bases between them. CDR3 nucleotide sequence: TGCGCCAGCAGTCACCGCGACGGTAGCAGTTACGAGCAGTACTTC. It encodes CASSHRDGSSYEQYF.

This chain joins TRBV6-1 and TRBJ1-4, with unresolved D. The V end lost 7 bases, the J end lost 2 bases, and 8 bases lay between the germline ends. Germline CDR1 reads MNHNS; CDR2 reads SASEGT. The CDR3 contains 13 residues. The CDR3 coding sequence is TGTGCCAGCAAGACAACCACTAATGAAAAACTGTTTTTT. Protein sequence: CASKTTTNEKLFF.

The V call is TRBV19, the J call TRBJ1-4; 7 nucleotides align to TRBD1. The CDR3 has 15 residues. V dropped 7 bases and J dropped 6; count of bases not matched to a gene: 11. CDR1 and CDR2 from the germline V gene are LNHDA and SQIVND (reference sequence). In nucleotides, the CDR3 is TGTGCCAGTACCTACTCGACAGGGTGGGATGAAAAACTGTTTTTT. It codes for CASTYSTGWDEKLFF. The full variable domain, with the rest looked up from reference TRBV19 and TRBJ1-4, is DGGITQSPKYLFRKEGQNVTLSCEQNLNHDAMYWYRQDPGQGLRLIYYSQIVNDFQKGDIAEGYSVSREKKESFPLTVTSAQKNPTAFYLCASTYSTGWDEKLFFGSGTQLSVL.

This clone was observed a single time. The chain has TRBV5-1 and TRBJ2-3; 9 bases map to TRBD2. This CDR3 has 14 amino acids. Germline V gene lookup returns CDR1 SGHRS and CDR2 YFSETQ. Trimming cost V 4 bases and J 5 bases; bases outside gene matches: 5. The CDR3 DNA reads as TGCGCCAGCAGCCAGCGGGGGGCCAAAGATACGCAGTATTTT. Protein: CASSQRGAKDTQYF.

The genes are TRBV5-1 and TRBJ1-2; weak D call: TRBD1 (6 bases). Germline V CDR1 and CDR2: SGHRS, YFSETQ. The CDR3 length is 14 residues. V lost 4 bases to trimming and J lost 3 bases, with 13 bases between them. The CDR3 reads CASSLGQTHYGYTF. In DNA form, the CDR3 reads TGCGCCAGCAGCCTAGGACAGACTCACTATGGCTACACCTTC. The full variable domain, its missing parts supplied by reference TRBV5-1 and TRBJ1-2, is KAGVTQTPRYLIKTRGQQVTLSCSPISGHRSVSWYQQTPGQGLQFLFEYFSETQRNKGNFPGRFSGRQFSNSRSEMNVSTLELGDSALYLCASSLGQTHYGYTFGSGTRLTVV.

The gene calls are TRBV5-8 and TRBJ1-3; D call uncertain. Trimming left V 6 bases short and J 4 bases short, with 14 bases between. Germline-derived CDR1 and CDR2 are SGHTS and YDEGEE. This CDR3 contains 14 residues. CDR3 DNA sequence: TGTGCCAGCACGAAAGGCCTCAGGGGAAACACCATATATTTT. It codes for CASTKGLRGNTIYF.

The gene calls are TRBV5-1 and TRBJ2-1; TRBD1 might be the D (5 bases). CDR3 length: 13 amino acids. The germline V gene encodes CDR1 SGHRS and CDR2 YFSETQ. Trimming pared 6 bases from V and 5 bases from J, leaving 12 bases between. The CDR3 protein is CASTSDTDNEQFF. The CDR3, as DNA: TGCGCCAGCACGTCGGACACAGACAATGAGCAGTTCTTC.

The rearrangement links TRBV6-6 to TRBJ1-2, with a weak D call TRBD1 (5 bases). The V and J ends lost 2 bases and 8 bases respectively, with 12 bases between them. The CDR3 runs 13 residues. Germline loops: CDR1 MNHNY, CDR2 SVGAGI (reference sequence). The CDR3 sequence is CASSYRGIEGYTF. CDR3 in DNA: TGTGCCAGCAGTTACCGGGGGATTGAAGGCTACACCTTC.

Comment on this clone: Other DNA sequences of this sample code for an identical CDR3. This chain connects TRBV29-1 to TRBJ2-1; the match to TRBD2 covers 9 bases. Losses at the gene ends were 4 bases for V and 2 bases for J; bases not matched to a gene: 3. Germline V gene sequence: CDR1 SQVTM, CDR2 ANQGSEA. The CDR3 covers 14 residues. CDR3 nucleotide sequence: TGCAGCGTTGTGGGCGGGGGGGCCTACAATGAGCAGTTCTTC. Translation: CSVVGGGAYNEQFF.

V gene TRBV5-4 combines with J gene TRBJ2-7, with 7 bases identical to TRBD1. The CDR3 runs to 15 residues. Losses at the gene ends were 7 bases for V and 2 bases for J; bases not matched to a gene: 12. Germline loops: CDR1 SGHNT, CDR2 YYREEE (reference sequence). DNA of the CDR3: TGTGCCAGCCGTAGACCGGGACAGCCTGCCTACGAGCAGTACTTC. The encoded protein is CASRRPGQPAYEQYF.

The chain employs TRBV7-6 and TRBJ2-1; 7 bases agree with TRBD1. This CDR3 contains 15 residues. Germline loops: CDR1 SGHVS, CDR2 FNYEAQ. The ends lost 4 bases at V and 7 bases at J; junction bases unmatched: 10. CDR3 in amino acids: CASSYRGGFDNEQFF. The CDR3 DNA reads TGTGCCAGCAGCTACAGGGGTGGGTTTGATAATGAGCAGTTCTTC.

V is TRBV28 and J is TRBJ1-2, with D perhaps matching TRBD1 (5 bases). CDR1 and CDR2 (germline): MDHEN, SYDVKM. The CDR3 contains 15 residues. Trimming took off 2 bases at V and 7 bases at J, with 17 bases between the two ends. CDR3 sequence (DNA): TGTGCCAGCAGTTTAGGGGCCCCAGGGAAACTTGGCTACACCTTC. This sequence encodes CASSLGAPGKLGYTF.